Given below is one T cell receptor (beta chain) in context. This entry comes from a study of blood T cell repertoires in COVID-19. Germline CDR1 reads SGHNT; CDR2 reads YYREEE (reference sequence). The CDR3 totals 14 residues. V dropped 3 bases and J dropped 4; count of bases not matched to a gene: 4. Sequencing used immunoSEQ multiplex PCR; TCRdb keeps in-frame clones, though not all of them. Among more than 200,000 clones, 70% to 90% were seen once, and the ten largest hold approximately 6%. The chain combines TRBV5-4 with TRBJ2-5; 9 bases are a match to TRBD1. Source material: peripheral blood. The source of this sequence is an elderly man with acute or convalescent COVID-19. CDR3 residues: CASSSRQGGETQYF. CDR3 sequence (DNA): TGTGCCAGCAGCTCACGACAGGGGGGAGAGACCCAGTACTTC.